Described below is a single TCR beta chain sequence and its context. Its target is unknown. The data are from a study of beta chain features in type 1 diabetes. Isolated RNA was reverse transcribed in full, so expressed TCRB transcripts were sequenced. Data came from immunoSEQ multiplex PCR; TCRdb stores just in-frame clones and leaves some out. The table has 200,000 to 300,000 clones, roughly a tenth seen once; the top ten hold around 0.017%. Trimming removed 1 base at V and 6 bases at J, with 10 bases between. The germline CDR1 and CDR2 sequences are LNHDA and SQIVND (reference sequence). The CDR3 covers 13 residues. Study observations and caveats: A closer apparent resemblance between naive, central memory and Treg TCRB repertoires was seen in patients than in healthy donors. TCRB CDR3s from Type 1 diabetes patients were moderately but significantly shorter in all four CD4+ subsets. HLA influence on TCRB rearrangement stayed unresolved here.

The TCR was taken from a young man with type 1 diabetes. Sequenced sample: naive CD4+ T cells from blood. V and J are TRBV19 and TRBJ2-7, with D unresolved. The CDR3 sequence: CASSIGGQSEQYF. CDR3 DNA sequence: TGTGCCAGTAGTATAGGTGGGCAAAGCGAGCAGTACTTC.